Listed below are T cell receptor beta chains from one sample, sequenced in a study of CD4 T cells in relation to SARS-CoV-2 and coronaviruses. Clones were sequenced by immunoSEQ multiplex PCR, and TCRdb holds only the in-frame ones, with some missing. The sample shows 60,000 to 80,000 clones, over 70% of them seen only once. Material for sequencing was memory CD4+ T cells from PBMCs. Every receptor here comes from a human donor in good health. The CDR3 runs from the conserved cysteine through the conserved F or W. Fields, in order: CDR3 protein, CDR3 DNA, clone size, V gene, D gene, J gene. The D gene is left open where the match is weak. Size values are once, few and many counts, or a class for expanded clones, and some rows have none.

cdr3_aa: CASSLAGRPETQYF
cdr3_nt: TGCGCCAGCAGCTTAGCGGGGCGCCCAGAGACCCAGTACTTC
clone_size: -
v_call: TRBV5-1
d_call: TRBD2
j_call: TRBJ2-5

cdr3_aa: CAWRDLPSTDTQYF
cdr3_nt: TGTGCCTGGAGAGACCTACCCAGCACAGATACGCAGTATTTT
clone_size: -
v_call: TRBV30
d_call: -
j_call: TRBJ2-3

cdr3_aa: CASSRTGMSEPLSGNTIYF
cdr3_nt: TGTGCCAGCTCTCGAACCGGGATGTCAGAGCCTCTCTCTGGAAACACCATATATTTT
clone_size: once
v_call: TRBV18
d_call: -
j_call: TRBJ1-3

cdr3_aa: CAISDGRMNTGELFF
cdr3_nt: TGTGCCATATCTGATGGGCGGATGAACACCGGGGAGCTGTTTTTT
clone_size: -
v_call: TRBV19
d_call: -
j_call: TRBJ2-2

cdr3_aa: CASIGRLNTGELFF
cdr3_nt: TGTGCCAGCATTGGACGGCTGAACACCGGGGAGCTGTTTTTT
clone_size: -
v_call: TRBV7-2
d_call: -
j_call: TRBJ2-2

cdr3_aa: CASSPGTNYGYTF
cdr3_nt: TGTGCCAGCAGCCCCGGGACAAACTATGGCTACACCTTC
clone_size: -
v_call: TRBV6-1
d_call: -
j_call: TRBJ1-2

cdr3_aa: CAWTQGRATDTQYF
cdr3_nt: TGTGCCTGGACTCAGGGCCGGGCCACAGATACGCAGTATTTT
clone_size: -
v_call: TRBV30
d_call: -
j_call: TRBJ2-3

cdr3_aa: CASRRDTGELFF
cdr3_nt: TGTGCCAGCAGAAGGGACACCGGGGAGCTGTTTTTT
clone_size: -
v_call: TRBV2
d_call: -
j_call: TRBJ2-2

cdr3_aa: CASSISFGGGEKLFF
cdr3_nt: TGTGCCAGTAGTATAAGCTTCGGGGGCGGCGAAAAACTGTTTTTT
clone_size: once
v_call: TRBV19
d_call: -
j_call: TRBJ1-4

cdr3_aa: CASFHRTGRLRGTQYF
cdr3_nt: TGTGCCAGCTTCCATCGGACAGGGCGCCTCAGGGGGACGCAGTATTTT
clone_size: -
v_call: TRBV5-8
d_call: TRBD1
j_call: TRBJ2-3

cdr3_aa: CASSLGWGVQETQYF
cdr3_nt: TGTGCCAGCAGCTTAGGCTGGGGGGTCCAAGAGACCCAGTACTTC
clone_size: once
v_call: TRBV7-8
d_call: -
j_call: TRBJ2-5

cdr3_aa: CAWKAPTGFYGYTF
cdr3_nt: TGTGCCTGGAAGGCCCCGACAGGTTTCTATGGCTACACCTTC
clone_size: -
v_call: TRBV30
d_call: -
j_call: TRBJ1-2

cdr3_aa: CASSQGGLAVFSGANVLTF
cdr3_nt: TGTGCCAGCAGTCAGGGGGGGCTAGCGGTTTTCTCTGGGGCCAACGTCCTGACTTTC
clone_size: -
v_call: TRBV2
d_call: -
j_call: TRBJ2-6

cdr3_aa: CASKGAGELFF
cdr3_nt: TGTGCCAGCAAGGGGGCCGGGGAGCTGTTTTTT
clone_size: -
v_call: TRBV28
d_call: -
j_call: TRBJ2-2

cdr3_aa: CASSSGTNSEAFF
cdr3_nt: TGCGCCAGCAGCTCCGGGACAAACTCCGAAGCTTTCTTT
clone_size: -
v_call: TRBV5-1
d_call: -
j_call: TRBJ1-1

cdr3_aa: CASSLPPGSEQFF
cdr3_nt: TGTGCCAGCAGTTTGCCCCCGGGAAGTGAGCAGTTCTTC
clone_size: -
v_call: TRBV12-3/TRBV12-4
d_call: -
j_call: TRBJ2-1

cdr3_aa: CASAATVDRADEQFF
cdr3_nt: TGTGCCAGCGCCGCCACCGTGGACAGGGCCGATGAGCAGTTCTTC
clone_size: -
v_call: TRBV7-9
d_call: TRBD1
j_call: TRBJ2-1

cdr3_aa: CASSLGEETQYF
cdr3_nt: TGTGCCAGCAGCTTGGGGGAAGAGACCCAGTACTTC
clone_size: -
v_call: TRBV5-5
d_call: -
j_call: TRBJ2-5

cdr3_aa: CASSPGTGGIRGMNTEAFF
cdr3_nt: TGTGCCAGCAGCCCAGGGACAGGGGGCATAAGGGGAATGAACACTGAAGCTTTCTTT
clone_size: -
v_call: TRBV7-9
d_call: TRBD1
j_call: TRBJ1-1

cdr3_aa: CASSLGGAQNSPLHF
cdr3_nt: TGTGCCAGCAGTTTAGGGGGGGCACAAAATTCACCCCTCCACTTT
clone_size: -
v_call: TRBV28
d_call: -
j_call: TRBJ1-6